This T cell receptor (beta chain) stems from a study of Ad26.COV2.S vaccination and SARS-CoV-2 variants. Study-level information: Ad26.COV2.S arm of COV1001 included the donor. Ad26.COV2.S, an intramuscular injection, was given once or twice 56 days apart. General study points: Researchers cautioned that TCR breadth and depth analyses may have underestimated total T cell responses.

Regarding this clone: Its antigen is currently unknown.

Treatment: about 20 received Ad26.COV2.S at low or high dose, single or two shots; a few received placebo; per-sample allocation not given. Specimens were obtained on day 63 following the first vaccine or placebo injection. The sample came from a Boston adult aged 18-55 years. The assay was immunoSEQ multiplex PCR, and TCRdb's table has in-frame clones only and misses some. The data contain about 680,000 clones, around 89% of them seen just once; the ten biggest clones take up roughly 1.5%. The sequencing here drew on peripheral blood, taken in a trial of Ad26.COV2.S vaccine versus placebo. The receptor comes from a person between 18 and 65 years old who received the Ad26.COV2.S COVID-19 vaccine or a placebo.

CDR3 DNA sequence: TGTGCCAGCAGCCAGGAGAGCTCTGGGGCCAACGTCCTGACTTTC. Translated, it gives CASSQESSGANVLTF. V gene TRBV4-2 combines with J gene TRBJ2-6; D not resolved. CDR1 is LGHNA, CDR2 YNFKEQ, per germline. The ends were cut back, 3 bases at V and 0 bases at J, with 6 bases in the middle. The CDR3 consists of 15 residues.